A single TCR beta chain is shown here with its context. What it recognizes is unknown. This sample stems from a study of cytomegalovirus exposure and HLA in healthy donors. With 60 Vbeta and 13 Jbeta primers, the PCR was carried out. Using immunoSEQ multiplex PCR, the repertoire was profiled, and TCRdb retains in-frame clones only, with some absent. Here the sample spans 150,000 to 200,000 clones, less than 90% being singletons. Findings and caveats of the study: Earlier findings revealed that most TCR beta V segments proved productive either about 87% or about 30% of the time.

The CDR3 runs to 15 residues. V lost 0 bases to trimming and J lost 8 bases; unmatched junction nucleotides: 8. Germline V gives CDR1 SGHNT, CDR2 YYREEE (reference sequence). The sequence was obtained from a man aged 45-60 years in good health and CMV-seropositive. This rearrangement joins TRBV5-4 to TRBJ2-1; 7 bases map to TRBD1. Input material: PBMCs. The CDR3 spells CASSLGGGQGDEQFF. In nucleotides, the CDR3 is TGTGCCAGCAGCTTGGGAGGGGGTCAGGGGGATGAGCAGTTCTTC.